These 32 T cell receptor beta chains were sequenced from one sample in a study of shared clonotypes between healthy human individuals. The protocol was immunoSEQ multiplex PCR, while the TCRdb copy is restricted to in-frame clones and leaves out a portion. The sample holds 2 million to 2.5 million clones, under 97% seen once. The sequenced sample was naive CD4+ T cells sorted from blood. Subset specified: CD45RA+ positively selected. These receptor sequences come from a man younger than 35 in good health.

The chain joins TRBV19 to TRBJ1-2; 8 nucleotides line up with TRBD1. The CDR3 runs 14 residues. The trim removed 5 bases at V and 5 bases at J, leaving 7 bases unmatched. Germline V gene data show CDR1 as LNHDA and CDR2 as SQIVND (reference sequence). The CDR3 DNA reads as TGTGCCAGTAGTGCCCGACAGGGGAAGTATGGCTACACCTTC. As protein: CASSARQGKYGYTF.

V and J are TRBV7-2 and TRBJ1-5, with D unclear. The CDR3 sequence is 15 residues long. Between the trimmed V and J ends, which lost 2 bases and 3 bases, there was a span of 11 bases. Germline V gene sequence: CDR1 SGHTA, CDR2 FQGNSA. The CDR3 loop is CASSLSEGLNQPQHF. The CDR3 coding sequence is TGTGCCAGCAGCTTATCTGAGGGCCTCAATCAGCCCCAGCATTTT.

Remarks on this clone: Other DNA sequences in the same sample also yield this CDR3. The rearrangement joins TRBV10-3 to TRBJ1-4; tentatively, D is TRBD1 (5 bases). The CDR3 consists of 14 residues. Trimming removed 0 bases from V and 7 bases from J, with 9 bases in between. Germline V CDR1 and CDR2: ENHRY, SYGVKD. DNA of the CDR3: TGTGCCATCAGTGAGTCTGGGGGAAGTGAAAAACTGTTTTTT. It encodes CAISESGGSEKLFF.

About this clone: Other DNA sequences in the same sample also yield this CDR3. The chain carries TRBV5-1 and TRBJ2-1; D gene uncertain. Germline loops: CDR1 SGHRS, CDR2 YFSETQ. Trimming removed 0 bases at V and 0 bases at J, with 7 bases between. The CDR3 runs to 15 residues. Here the CDR3 DNA reads TGCGCCAGCAGCTTGGACTCTGGCTCCTACAATGAGCAGTTCTTC. Its protein product is CASSLDSGSYNEQFF.

The chain carries TRBV2 and TRBJ2-7; D unclear. This CDR3 is built from 12 residues. V lost 7 bases to trimming and J lost 0 bases, with 7 bases between them. Germline V gene data show CDR1 as SNHLY and CDR2 as FYNNEI. The CDR3 is CASTGNSYEQYF. CDR3 DNA sequence: TGTGCCAGCACGGGTAACTCCTACGAGCAGTACTTC.

The chain is built from TRBV30 and TRBJ1-4; D might be TRBD1 (5 bases). The CDR3 length is 14 residues. V shed 2 bases and J shed 4 bases, with 11 bases lying between them. Looked up from germline, CDR1 is GTSNPN and CDR2 is SVGIG (reference sequence). This chain's CDR3 is CAWSHGRGNEKLFF. The CDR3 coding sequence is TGTGCCTGGAGTCACGGGAGGGGTAATGAAAAACTGTTTTTT. Filled out from reference TRBV30 and TRBJ1-4, the complete variable domain reads SQTIHQWPATLVQPVGSPLSLECTVEGTSNPNLYWYRQAAGRGLQLLFYSVGIGQISSEVPQNLSASRPQDRQFILSSKKLLLSDSGFYLCAWSHGRGNEKLFFGSGTQLSVL.

The gene calls are TRBV5-1 and TRBJ1-1; D perhaps matches TRBD1 (5 bases). Germline CDR1 SGHRS, CDR2 YFSETQ. This CDR3 spans 12 amino acids. Trimming removed 3 bases at V and 5 bases at J, with 8 bases between. In DNA, the CDR3 is TGCGCCAGCAGCTCGGGGGTGACTGAAGCTTTCTTT. Protein sequence: CASSSGVTEAFF.

The chain carries TRBV5-1 and TRBJ2-5, with 13 nucleotides matching TRBD2. This CDR3 contains 16 residues. Germline-derived CDR1 and CDR2 are SGHRS and YFSETQ. The trim removed 0 bases at V and 9 bases at J, leaving 8 bases unmatched. CDR3 region: CASSLAGTSGTGPQYF. DNA for the CDR3: TGCGCCAGCAGCTTGGCCGGGACTAGCGGGACCGGGCCCCAGTACTTC.

The gene calls are TRBV4-1 and TRBJ2-5; 10 positions agree with TRBD1. The CDR3 totals 15 residues. Germline trimming cut 4 bases from V and 4 bases from J; bases unmatched to any gene: 6. Germline values: CDR1 MGHRA, CDR2 YSYEKL. The CDR3 DNA reads TGCGCCAGCAGCCCCCGGGACAGGGGTATAGAGACCCAGTACTTC. Translated, it gives CASSPRDRGIETQYF.

The CDR3 nucleotides are TGCGCCAGCAGTCAGGAAACCGGACTTGCGAGCTCCTACGAGCAGTACTTC. Its protein product is CASSQETGLASSYEQYF. The chain links TRBV23-1 to TRBJ2-7; the D gene is possibly TRBD2 (5 bases). TRBV23-1 is treated as an ORF (open reading frame) with a function not yet certain. The CDR3 contains 17 residues. Trimming took 3 bases from V and 0 from J, leaving 18 bases between them.

This rearrangement joins TRBV25-1 to TRBJ2-5, with 9 bases aligning to TRBD2. J was trimmed by 2 bases and V by 2 bases; bases with no gene match: 0. Germline V lookup: CDR1 MGHDK, CDR2 SYGVNS. The CDR3 is made up of 14 amino acids. Here the CDR3 reads CASSEAGGQETQYF. CDR3 nucleotide sequence: TGTGCCAGCAGTGAAGCGGGGGGGCAAGAGACCCAGTACTTC.

V gene TRBV10-2 combines with J gene TRBJ1-2; 7 bases map to TRBD1. Trimming cost V 5 bases and J 6 bases; bases outside gene matches: 6. Looked up from germline, CDR1 is WSHSY and CDR2 is SAAADI. CDR3 length equals 13 residues. CDR3 in amino acids: CASSLDRVNGYTF. CDR3 DNA: TGCGCCAGCAGTCTTGACAGGGTGAATGGCTACACCTTC.

Note on this clone: The sample contains more than one DNA sequence encoding this CDR3. The chain links TRBV18 to TRBJ2-7; D gene uncertain. The V end was cut by 6 bases, the J end by 0 bases, with 12 bases between. The CDR3 is made up of 14 amino acids. Germline CDR1 and CDR2: KGHSH and LQKENI. CDR3 nucleotides: TGTGCCAGCTCTCCTGGACGGTCCTCCTACGAGCAGTACTTC. Translation: CASSPGRSSYEQYF.

The chain combines TRBV12-2 with TRBJ2-1; the listed D gene, TRBD2, was not tested against the DNA. TRBV12-2 is recorded as a pseudogene. CDR3 length: 20 amino acids. CDR3 region: CASPGTSGRATLSSYNEQFF. For the CDR3, the DNA is TGTGCAAGTCCCGGGACTAGCGGGAGGGCCACCTTGAGCTCCTACAATGAGCAGTTCTTC.

V and J are TRBV7-8 and TRBJ1-1; D unclear. The V and J ends lost 3 bases and 1 base respectively, with 3 bases between them. This CDR3 region has 12 residues. The V gene's germline CDR1 is SGHVS and CDR2 FQNEAQ. CDR3 protein: CASSFTNTEAFF. For the CDR3, the DNA is TGTGCCAGCAGCTTCACGAACACTGAAGCTTTCTTT.

V is TRBV2 and J is TRBJ1-1; D remains ambiguous. Germline V lookup: CDR1 SNHLY, CDR2 FYNNEI. The CDR3 extends over 14 amino acids. Trimming left V 5 bases short and J 0 bases short, with 10 bases between. The CDR3 region is CASSRKLMNTEAFF. The CDR3 nucleotides read TGTGCCAGCAGTCGGAAGCTCATGAACACTGAAGCTTTCTTT.

The V call is TRBV5-5, the J call TRBJ1-5; TRBD1 is a possible D gene (5 bases). Trimming pared 5 bases from V and 2 bases from J, leaving 8 bases between. CDR1 is SGHKS, CDR2 YYEKEE, per germline (reference sequence). This CDR3 has 13 residues. The CDR3 bases are TGTGCCAGCAGTTCACAGGGCAATCAGCCCCAGCATTTT. This gives the protein CASSSQGNQPQHF.

This sequence joins TRBV7-9 and TRBJ1-4; 8 bases are shared with TRBD1. The CDR3 covers 13 residues. V lost 5 bases, J lost 10 bases, and 6 bases stayed unmatched. Germline CDR1 SEHNR, CDR2 FQNEAQ (reference sequence). The CDR3 here is CASSPLQGGKLFF. CDR3 sequence (DNA): TGTGCCAGCAGCCCCCTACAGGGGGGAAAACTGTTTTTT. Full variable domain (rest looked up from reference TRBV7-9 and TRBJ1-4): DTGVSQNPRHKITKRGQNVTFRCDPISEHNRLYWYRQTLGQGPEFLTYFQNEAQLEKSRLLSDRFSAERPKGSFSTLEIQRTEQGDSAMYLCASSPLQGGKLFFGSGTQLSVL.

V is TRBV18 and J is TRBJ2-5; possibly TRBD1 for D (6 bases). The CDR3 has 13 residues. Deletions cut 3 bases from V and 6 bases from J, with 11 bases between. CDR1 and CDR2 from the germline V gene are KGHSH and LQKENI. In nucleotides, the CDR3 is TGTGCCAGCTCACCGAACAGGGACCAGACCCAGTACTTC. Protein product: CASSPNRDQTQYF.

The chain carries TRBV2 and TRBJ2-3; D unresolved. V was shortened by 6 bases and J by 2 bases, with 6 bases between the two germline ends. Germline CDR1 and CDR2: SNHLY and FYNNEI. The CDR3 runs to 12 residues. CDR3 sequence: CASSWDTDTQYF. The CDR3, as DNA: TGTGCCAGCAGCTGGGACACAGATACGCAGTATTTT.

The chain is built from TRBV5-1 and TRBJ1-1; D perhaps matches TRBD1 (6 bases). Trimming took off 1 base at V and 4 bases at J, with 14 bases between the two ends. Germline loops: CDR1 SGHRS, CDR2 YFSETQ. The CDR3 is 15 residues long. The CDR3 nucleotides read TGCGCCAGCAGCTTGAGCCCCGTGGGGGCCACTGAAGCTTTCTTT. Encoded protein: CASSLSPVGATEAFF.

The CDR3 loop is CASSLGGEWTEAFF. The DNA for the CDR3 is TGTGCCAGCAGCTTGGGAGGGGAGTGGACTGAAGCTTTCTTT. This chain joins TRBV5-6 and TRBJ1-1, with D possibly being TRBD1 (5 bases). The CDR3 runs to 14 residues. Trimming left V 0 bases short and J 5 bases short, with 11 bases between. Germline V gene lookup returns CDR1 SGHDT and CDR2 YYEEEE. The complete variable domain, with remaining parts taken from reference TRBV5-6 and TRBJ1-1, reads DAGVTQSPTHLIKTRGQQVTLRCSPKSGHDTVSWYQQALGQGPQFIFQYYEEEERQRGNFPDRFSGHQFPNYSSELNVNALLLGDSALYLCASSLGGEWTEAFFGQGTRLTVV.

V gene TRBV30 combines with J gene TRBJ2-7, with D unresolved. The V gene's germline CDR1 is GTSNPN and CDR2 SVGIG (reference sequence). This CDR3 contains 14 residues. V lost 0 bases, J lost 2 bases, and 11 bases lay in between. CDR3 bases: TGTGCCTGGAGTGTATCTCAGCCCCCCTACGAGCAGTACTTC. This codes for CAWSVSQPPYEQYF.

This rearrangement joins TRBV29-1 to TRBJ2-7; D assignment may be TRBD1 or TRBD2 (5 bases each). Trimming took off 5 bases at V and 6 bases at J, with 11 bases between the two ends. CDR1 is SQVTM, CDR2 ANQGSEA, per germline. The CDR3 is made up of 11 amino acids. The CDR3 nucleotides are TGCAGCGTTTGGCGAGGGGTCGAGCAGTACTTC. Protein sequence: CSVWRGVEQYF.

The chain joins TRBV5-1 to TRBJ2-7; D unresolved. Trimming took 4 bases from V and 1 from J, leaving 21 bases between them. Germline V gene lookup returns CDR1 SGHRS and CDR2 YFSETQ. The CDR3 spans 17 residues. CDR3 region: CASSRDPQAGRSYEQYF. The CDR3 nucleotides read TGCGCCAGCAGCAGGGATCCTCAGGCAGGAAGATCCTACGAGCAGTACTTC.

The CDR3 loop reads CASSIKGGPETQYF. Written as DNA, the CDR3 is TGTGCCAGCAGCATAAAAGGGGGACCAGAGACCCAGTACTTC. This sequence joins TRBV7-2 and TRBJ2-5, with D maybe TRBD1 (6 bases). The V end lost 5 bases, the J end lost 4 bases, and 14 bases lay between the germline ends. Germline V CDR1 and CDR2: SGHTA, FQGNSA. This CDR3 spans 14 amino acids. The full variable domain, in which reference TRBV7-2 and TRBJ2-5 provide the parts outside the CDR3, is GAGVSQSPSNKVTEKGKDVELRCDPISGHTALYWYRQSLGQGLEFLIYFQGNSAPDKSGLPSDRFSAERTGGSVSTLTIQRTQQEDSAVYLCASSIKGGPETQYFGPGTRLLVL.

The chain has TRBV7-2 and TRBJ2-1; D is unclear. The CDR3 length is 13 residues. V gave up 4 bases and J gave up 9 bases, with 13 bases separating them. Germline loops: CDR1 SGHTA, CDR2 FQGNSA. CDR3 sequence: CASSSYLSAEQFF. The CDR3, as DNA: TGTGCCAGCAGCTCATATCTCTCTGCTGAGCAGTTCTTC.

The rearrangement uses TRBV5-5 and TRBJ2-7; D is unclear. Germline assignment: CDR1 SGHKS and CDR2 YYEKEE (reference sequence). The CDR3 spans 13 residues. With 8 bases removed from V and 2 bases from J, the gap between germline ends came to 14 bases. In DNA form, the CDR3 reads TGTGCCAGTCAGTGGGGTCCTACCTACGAGCAGTACTTC. Its translation: CASQWGPTYEQYF. Full variable domain (outside the CDR3, taken from reference TRBV5-5 and TRBJ2-7): DAGVTQSPTHLIKTRGQQVTLRCSPISGHKSVSWYQQVLGQGPQFIFQYYEKEERGRGNFPDRFSARQFPNYSSELNVNALLLGDSALYLCASQWGPTYEQYFGPGTRLTVT.

The chain links TRBV7-6 to TRBJ2-7, with 7 bases aligning to TRBD1. V was clipped by 2 bases and J by 1 base; unmatched bases: 5. The germline V gene has CDR1 SGHVS and CDR2 FNYEAQ. This CDR3 comprises 15 residues. The CDR3 region is CASSLSRTGSYEQYF. CDR3 coding DNA: TGTGCCAGCAGCTTAAGTAGGACAGGTTCCTACGAGCAGTACTTC.

CDR3 sequence reads: CASRTSGGNTDTQYF. The CDR3 bases are TGTGCCAGCAGGACTAGCGGGGGGAACACAGATACGCAGTATTTT. V is TRBV2 and J is TRBJ2-3; 13 bases are shared with TRBD2. This CDR3 comprises 15 residues. Germline CDR1 SNHLY, CDR2 FYNNEI. The V and J ends lost 6 bases and 2 bases, in that order; junction bases with no gene match: 2.

This clone was detected a few times. The V gene is TRBV18, the J gene TRBJ1-2; D is possibly TRBD1 (6 bases). CDR3 size: 15 residues. Germline V gene data show CDR1 as KGHSH and CDR2 as LQKENI. The germline V and J ends were trimmed by 1 base and 4 bases, with 13 bases remaining between them. This CDR3 reads CASSPLAGVSYGYTF. In nucleotides, the CDR3 is TGTGCCAGCTCACCACTGGCAGGGGTTAGCTATGGCTACACCTTC.

J is TRBJ1-5 and V is TRBV5-6, with D perhaps TRBD1 (6 bases). Trimming removed 5 bases from V and 4 bases from J, with 10 bases in between. Germline-derived CDR1 and CDR2 are SGHDT and YYEEEE. The CDR3 loop spans 13 amino acids. The CDR3 DNA sequence: TGTGCCAGCAGAAGAGGGGGGAATCAGCCCCAGCATTTT. Encoded protein: CASRRGGNQPQHF. The variable domain in full, completed from reference TRBV5-6 and TRBJ1-5, reads DAGVTQSPTHLIKTRGQQVTLRCSPKSGHDTVSWYQQALGQGPQFIFQYYEEEERQRGNFPDRFSGHQFPNYSSELNVNALLLGDSALYLCASRRGGNQPQHFGDGTRLSIL.